The sequence of this TCR beta chain was determined in a study of blood T cell repertoires in COVID-19. About the research overall: Whether acute or convalescent, the COVID-19 samples came from the United States, Italy and Spain. From T cells, B-cell-depleted T cells, or PBMCs came the material, which was cDNA or gDNA.

As handled by the study authors: Reference gene primer amplification in the assay estimated nucleated cell counts. Assay: immunoSEQ multiplex PCR; the TCRdb copy retains only in-frame clones and omits some. The V and J calls and clone size are taken from that table; D and trimming were inferred from the DNA. The sample holds 180,000 or so clones, about 80% seen once. CDR1 is MNHEY and CDR2 is SVGAGI in the germline V gene. The J segment lost 3 bases and the V segment lost 2 bases, leaving 1 base of the junction unmatched. The CDR3 runs 13 residues. Specimen: peripheral blood. The V call is TRBV6-5, the J call TRBJ2-7, with 7 nucleotides matching TRBD1. The clonotype was recovered from a woman aged 50 to 60 with active or convalescent COVID-19. The CDR3 spells CASSYRQGYEQYF. CDR3 nucleotides: TGTGCCAGCAGTTACAGACAGGGCTACGAGCAGTACTTC.